These 10 T cell receptor beta chains were sequenced from one sample in a study of early T cells in non-severe SARS-CoV-2 infection. TCRdb re-called the 5' RACE reads through MiXCR, storing one row per CDR3 protein. The data hold more than 55,000 distinct CDR3 sequences, with approximately 13% observed a single time. Specimen: whole blood. The receptors here all came from an adult who was a healthcare worker with PCR-confirmed SARS-CoV-2 infection or an uninfected control (not recorded which).

In this sample, this clonotype turned up many times. The chain joins TRBV14 to TRBJ1-4, with 7 bases aligning to TRBD1. Losses at the gene ends were 4 bases for V and 6 bases for J; bases not matched to a gene: 11. This CDR3 region has 16 residues. The V gene's germline CDR1 is SGHDN and CDR2 FVKESK. As DNA, the CDR3 is TGTGCCAGCAGCCTTCTAGGGAGGGGGCAGGATGAAAAACTGTTTTTT. This encodes CASSLLGRGQDEKLFF.

This clonotype was counted ten times or more. This rearrangement joins TRBV7-2 to TRBJ2-3, with 10 positions matching TRBD1. V lost 3 bases to trimming and J lost 1 base; unmatched junction nucleotides: 4. CDR3 length equals 16 residues. Germline lookup yields CDR1 SGHTA and CDR2 FQGNSA. CDR3: CASSLTGGVGTDTQYF. CDR3 coding DNA: TGTGCCAGCAGCTTGACAGGGGGCGTAGGCACAGATACGCAGTATTTT.

This clonotype was detected ten times or more. V usage is TRBV4-3 and J usage is TRBJ2-2; D not certain. V lost 0 bases and J 7 bases, leaving 12 bases between the germline ends. CDR3 size: 15 residues. CDR1 and CDR2 from the germline V gene are LGHNA and YSLEER. The CDR3 nucleotides read TGCGCCAGCAGCCAAGAGGGCCAGGTTAACGGGGAGCTGTTTTTT. Translating gives CASSQEGQVNGELFF.

The table lists this clonotype with many counts. The chain carries TRBV30 and TRBJ1-4, with TRBD1 matching over 7 bases. The germline gives CDR1 GTSNPN, CDR2 SVGIG (reference sequence). The ends lost 6 bases at V and 3 bases at J; junction bases unmatched: 7. The CDR3 is made up of 14 amino acids. DNA for the CDR3: TGTGCCTGTGATTACAGGGGAGCTAATGAAAAACTGTTTTTT. Protein: CACDYRGANEKLFF.

This rearrangement joins TRBV5-1 to TRBJ1-2; TRBD1 agrees at 7 bases. Germline loops: CDR1 SGHRS, CDR2 YFSETQ. The ends lost 4 bases at V and 0 bases at J; junction bases unmatched: 12. The CDR3 is made up of 17 amino acids. DNA of the CDR3: TGCGCCAGCAGCCCACCAACTGGACAGGAAGCTAACTATGGCTACACCTTC. It specifies CASSPPTGQEANYGYTF.

This clonotype was observed a few times. The chain combines TRBV5-1 with TRBJ1-6, with TRBD1 matching over 12 bases. Germline CDR1 is SGHRS and CDR2 is YFSETQ. The CDR3 consists of 19 residues. V was clipped by 4 bases and J by 7 bases; unmatched bases: 15. In DNA form, the CDR3 reads TGCGCCAGCAGCAGGTCCCCGGGGACAGGGGGCGCTGGGAATTCACCCCTCCACTTT. This encodes CASSRSPGTGGAGNSPLHF.

This clonotype was seen only a few times. The chain employs TRBV20-1 and TRBJ2-1; 12 bases fit TRBD1. This CDR3 spans 17 amino acids. Germline CDR1 and CDR2: DFQATT and SNEGSKA (reference sequence). Germline trimming cut 1 base from V and 5 bases from J; bases unmatched to any gene: 9. In DNA, the CDR3 is TGCAGTGCTAGAGGCCTGGGACAGGGGGCTCCTCACAATGAGCAGTTCTTC. It translates to CSARGLGQGAPHNEQFF.

This clonotype occurred many times. The genes are TRBV11-2 and TRBJ1-1; D call uncertain. This CDR3 contains 15 residues. Looked up from germline, CDR1 is SGHAT and CDR2 is FQNNGV. The V and J ends lost 0 bases and 5 bases respectively, with 13 bases between them. CDR3 in DNA: TGTGCCAGCAGCTTAGATCCGGGTTGGAGAACTGAAGCTTTCTTT. Translating gives CASSLDPGWRTEAFF.

This clonotype was recorded at least ten times. The chain recombines TRBV3-1 with TRBJ2-1, with a tentative D call TRBD2 (6 bases). The CDR3 extends over 15 amino acids. CDR1 LGHDT and CDR2 YNNKEL come from the germline V gene (reference sequence). V was pared by 3 bases and J by 2 bases, with 11 bases between. CDR3 sequence: CASSHTGDTYNEQFF. The CDR3 nucleotides read TGTGCCAGCAGCCATACGGGGGATACCTACAATGAGCAGTTCTTC.

In its sample, this clonotype was seen a few times. The CDR3 loop reads CASSAAPEDNSPLHF. CDR3 sequence (DNA): TGTGCCAGCAGCGCCGCCCCGGAGGATAATTCACCCCTCCACTTT. The chain recombines TRBV5-4 with TRBJ1-6; D gene uncertain. Trimming removed 4 bases at V and 5 bases at J, with 13 bases between. CDR1 and CDR2 (germline): SGHNT, YYREEE (reference sequence). The CDR3 has 15 residues.